The subject of this entry is one T cell receptor (beta chain). As yet, its antigen is unknown. From germline, CDR1 is ENHRY and CDR2 SYGVKD. The CDR3 is 14 residues long. V gave up 5 bases and J gave up 0 bases; unmatched junction bases: 2. The sample comes from a study of CD8+ T cells in alopecia areata. For the study at large: Percent affected scalp area, the SALT score, rated treated patients' severity.

Reverse transcribed after extraction, RNA yielded cDNA as the sequencing template. The assay was immunoSEQ multiplex PCR, and TCRdb's table has in-frame clones only and misses some. Of more than 150,000 clones in the sample, approximately 50% were seen once. Regarding treatment: oral pan-JAK inhibitor, 5-10 mg twice daily. T lymphocytes (CD4+ and CD8+) were sorted from PBMCs. Findings and limits, study-wide: In lesional scalp, particularly from alopecia totalis/universalis, clonality was higher than in normal scalp. How baseline CD8+ expansion relates to response remains uncertain (there was one nonresponder).

The V and J genes are TRBV10-3 and TRBJ1-2, with 8 bases matching TRBD1. The sequence came from a human donor with alopecia areata. The material was CD8+ T cells sorted from blood, obtained around week 53, from a patient treated with tofacitinib. CDR3 in DNA: TGTGCCATCAGTAGACAGGGGACTAACTATGGCTACACCTTC. Protein sequence: CAISRQGTNYGYTF.